Following are 15 T cell receptor beta chains from one sample sequenced in a study of cytomegalovirus exposure and HLA in healthy donors. The PCR contained 60 Vbeta and 13 Jbeta primers. The assay was immunoSEQ multiplex PCR, and TCRdb's table has in-frame clones only and misses some. The repertoire holds roughly 230,000 clones, with roughly 91% as singletons. Source material: PBMCs. All receptors derive from a girl aged 2 to 10 in good health and CMV-seronegative.

In DNA form, the CDR3 reads TGTGCCAGCAGCCTGAAGGGACTAGCGGGCGAGTACAATGAGCAGTTCTTC. Protein sequence: CASSLKGLAGEYNEQFF. The rearrangement joins TRBV9 to TRBJ2-1; 12 positions match TRBD2. With 4 bases clipped from V and 4 bases from J, the junction kept 9 bases outside the gene matches. The germline V gene encodes CDR1 SGDLS and CDR2 YYNGEE. The CDR3 contains 17 residues.

This rearrangement joins TRBV5-4 to TRBJ2-7, with TRBD2 matching over 12 bases. Germline V gene lookup returns CDR1 SGHNT and CDR2 YYREEE (reference sequence). V lost 6 bases to trimming and J lost 6 bases; unmatched junction nucleotides: 10. This CDR3 comprises 15 residues. The DNA for the CDR3 is TGTGCCAGCACCCTTCCGACTAGCGGGAGCGGCGAGCAGTACTTC. Translated: CASTLPTSGSGEQYF.

This chain links TRBV4-1 with TRBJ2-1; 10 nucleotides align to TRBD2. The J segment lost 0 bases and the V segment lost 3 bases, leaving 8 bases of the junction unmatched. The CDR3 length is 18 residues. Germline V lookup: CDR1 MGHRA, CDR2 YSYEKL. The CDR3 reads CASSQSGTSVLSYNEQFF. For the CDR3, the DNA is TGCGCCAGCAGCCAGTCCGGGACTAGCGTCCTCTCCTACAATGAGCAGTTCTTC.

This sequence joins TRBV7-9 and TRBJ2-5; 7 bases line up with TRBD2. CDR1 SEHNR and CDR2 FQNEAQ come from the germline V gene (reference sequence). The CDR3 is 14 amino acids. V was pared by 4 bases and J by 1 base, with 3 bases of the junction left unmatched. Written as DNA, the CDR3 is TGTGCCAGCAGCTCCAGGGAGGGCCAAGAGACCCAGTACTTC. Protein: CASSSREGQETQYF.

In this sample, this clone turned up once. This sequence joins TRBV5-1 and TRBJ2-1, with TRBD1 matching over 7 bases. Germline V lookup: CDR1 SGHRS, CDR2 YFSETQ. This CDR3 region has 14 residues. J gave up 3 bases and V 4 bases, and 4 bases lay outside the gene matches. The DNA of the CDR3 is TGCGCCAGCAGCGTCCGGGACAGCTACAATGAGCAGTTCTTC. It is translated as CASSVRDSYNEQFF.

The chain joins TRBV9 to TRBJ1-1, with D perhaps TRBD1 (5 bases). CDR3 length equals 14 residues. Looked up from germline, CDR1 is SGDLS and CDR2 is YYNGEE. The ends were cut back, 0 bases at V and 2 bases at J, with 8 bases in the middle. The CDR3 reads CASSVVRGNTEAFF. Here the CDR3 DNA reads TGTGCCAGCAGCGTAGTTAGGGGAAACACTGAAGCTTTCTTT.

The gene calls are TRBV6-4 and TRBJ2-1; 10 nucleotides align to TRBD1. This CDR3 comprises 17 residues. Germline CDR1 is MRHNA and CDR2 is SNTAGT. V lost 2 bases to trimming and J lost 8 bases; unmatched junction nucleotides: 12. CDR3 in amino acids: CASSDLGRDRGGHEQFF. Here the CDR3 DNA reads TGTGCCAGCAGTGACCTAGGCCGGGACAGGGGTGGGCATGAGCAGTTCTTC.

This chain uses TRBV30 with TRBJ1-2, with TRBD1 matching 10 bases. V trimming: 0 bases; J trimming: 4 bases; junction bases outside the gene matches: 8. Germline-derived CDR1 and CDR2 are GTSNPN and SVGIG (reference sequence). This CDR3 has 16 amino acids. The DNA for the CDR3 is TGTGCCTGGAGTGTACCCGGGACAGGGGTTAGCTATGGCTACACCTTC. Its translation is CAWSVPGTGVSYGYTF. Supplemented by reference TRBV30 and TRBJ1-2, the full variable domain reads SQTIHQWPATLVQPVGSPLSLECTVEGTSNPNLYWYRQAAGRGLQLLFYSVGIGQISSEVPQNLSASRPQDRQFILSSKKLLLSDSGFYLCAWSVPGTGVSYGYTFGSGTRLTVV.

The chain links TRBV14 to TRBJ2-3; 7 bases agree with TRBD2. The CDR3 has 17 amino acids. CDR1 and CDR2 (germline): SGHDN, FVKESK. The V segment lost 4 bases and the J segment 1 base; nucleotides outside the gene matches: 11. The CDR3 reads CASSPRLARAGTDTQYF. Here the CDR3 DNA reads TGTGCCAGCAGCCCACGACTAGCCCGCGCCGGCACAGATACGCAGTATTTT.

The CDR3 coding sequence is TGCGCCAGCAGTCTAGTGCTAGCGGGACCCCCAGATACGCAGTATTTT. This translates into CASSLVLAGPPDTQYF. V and J are TRBV10-1 and TRBJ2-3; 9 nucleotides align to TRBD2. Germline V gene data show CDR1 as WNHNN and CDR2 as SYGVQD (reference sequence). With 5 bases clipped from V and 4 bases from J, the junction kept 10 bases outside the gene matches. This CDR3 contains 16 residues.

The rearrangement links TRBV7-9 to TRBJ1-2; TRBD1 is a possible D gene (6 bases). Trimming removed 5 bases at V and 5 bases at J, with 24 bases between. The CDR3 runs to 17 residues. Germline V gives CDR1 SEHNR, CDR2 FQNEAQ (reference sequence). This CDR3 is CASSTLSARTARYGYTF. The DNA for the CDR3 is TGTGCCAGCAGCACTCTGTCGGCCCGGACAGCCCGATATGGCTACACCTTC.

The chain combines TRBV6-1 with TRBJ2-5; TRBD1 is a possible D gene (6 bases). Germline V gene lookup returns CDR1 MNHNS and CDR2 SASEGT. The CDR3 runs to 14 residues. The V gene lost 2 bases and the J gene lost 1 base, with 8 bases spanning the gap. CDR3 region: CASSETGLQETQYF. CDR3 DNA: TGTGCCAGCAGTGAAACAGGGCTCCAAGAGACCCAGTACTTC.

This chain joins TRBV28 and TRBJ2-2; D possibly corresponds to TRBD1 (5 bases). Germline-derived CDR1 and CDR2 are MDHEN and SYDVKM. The CDR3 is 12 residues long. The germline V and J ends were trimmed by 6 bases and 8 bases, with 10 bases remaining between them. The CDR3 protein is CASRKAGGELFF. CDR3 nucleotides: TGTGCCAGCAGGAAAGCAGGGGGGGAGCTGTTTTTT.

The chain recombines TRBV2 with TRBJ2-3, with 8 bases lining up with TRBD2. CDR1 is SNHLY and CDR2 is FYNNEI in the germline V gene. Trimming removed 10 bases from V and 2 bases from J; junction bases left unmatched: 11. The length of the CDR3 is 15 residues. In nucleotides, the CDR3 is TGTGCCACCAGACAGAGCGGGGGTCCCACAGATACGCAGTATTTT. Protein sequence: CATRQSGGPTDTQYF.

The chain is built from TRBV11-2 and TRBJ1-2; D might be TRBD1 (5 bases). In germline, CDR1 is SGHAT, CDR2 FQNNGV. The CDR3 is made up of 11 amino acids. Deletions cut 1 base from V and 14 bases from J, with 11 bases between. In DNA form, the CDR3 reads TGTGCCAGCAGCTTAGCCTCCAGGACAACCTTC. This sequence encodes CASSLASRTTF. Based on the CDR3 plus reference TRBV11-2 and TRBJ1-2, the full variable domain is EAGVAQSPRYKIIEKRQSVAFWCNPISGHATLYWYQQILGQGPKLLIQFQNNGVVDDSQLPKDRFSAERLKGVDSTLKIQPAKLEDSAVYLCASSLASRTTFGSGTRLTVV.